What follows describes a single T cell receptor beta chain. Its antigen is not identified. This sample is drawn from a study of cytomegalovirus exposure and HLA in healthy donors. Study as a whole: A previous analysis identified 95 million to 120 million unique TCR beta sequences derived from about 180 million T cells. Overall study results and limits: The study flagged about 150 TCR beta chains as cytomegalovirus-associated. Reportedly, a later analysis found an Asian-associated ancestry cluster had fewer N-insertions than the approximately 700-donor mean.

With V trimmed by 1 base and J by 7 bases, 3 bases remained unmatched. Germline lookup yields CDR1 MNHEY and CDR2 SMNVEV (reference sequence). The length of the CDR3 is 14 residues. Primers: 60 Vbeta forward and 13 Jbeta reverse. Profiled with immunoSEQ multiplex PCR; TCRdb holds only in-frame clones, not every one. The table lists around 100,000 clones, 70% to 80% of them singletons. The clonotype originates from a woman in her twenties or thirties in good health and CMV-seropositive. V is TRBV27 and J is TRBJ1-2; 10 positions match TRBD1. Source material: PBMCs. This CDR3 reads CASSLYGTGAGYTF. The CDR3 DNA is TGTGCCAGCAGTTTATATGGGACAGGGGCTGGCTACACCTTC.